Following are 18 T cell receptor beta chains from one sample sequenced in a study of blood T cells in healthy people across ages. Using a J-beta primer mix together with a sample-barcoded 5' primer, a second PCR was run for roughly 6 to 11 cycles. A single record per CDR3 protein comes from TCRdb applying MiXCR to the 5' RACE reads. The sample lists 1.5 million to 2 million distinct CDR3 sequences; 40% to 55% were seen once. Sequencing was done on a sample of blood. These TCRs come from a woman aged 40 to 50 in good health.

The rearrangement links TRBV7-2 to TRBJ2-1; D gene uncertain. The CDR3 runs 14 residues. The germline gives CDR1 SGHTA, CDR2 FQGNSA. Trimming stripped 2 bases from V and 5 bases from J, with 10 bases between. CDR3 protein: CASSLLGSHNEQFF. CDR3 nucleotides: TGTGCCAGCAGCTTACTAGGTTCCCACAATGAGCAGTTCTTC.

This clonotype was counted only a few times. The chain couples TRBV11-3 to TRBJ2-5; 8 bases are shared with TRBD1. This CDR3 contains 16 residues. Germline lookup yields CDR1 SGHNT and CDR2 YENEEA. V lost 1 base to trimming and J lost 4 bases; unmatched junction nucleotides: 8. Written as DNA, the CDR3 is TGTGCCAGCAGCTTAGGCGGACAGGGTATCGCAGAGACCCAGTACTTC. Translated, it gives CASSLGGQGIAETQYF.

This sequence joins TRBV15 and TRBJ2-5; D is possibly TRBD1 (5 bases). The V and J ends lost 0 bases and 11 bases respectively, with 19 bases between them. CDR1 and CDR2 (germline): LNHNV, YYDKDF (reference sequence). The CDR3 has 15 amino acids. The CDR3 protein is CATSRDRGSLNEQYF. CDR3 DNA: TGTGCCACCAGCAGAGATAGGGGTTCATTGAATGAGCAGTACTTC.

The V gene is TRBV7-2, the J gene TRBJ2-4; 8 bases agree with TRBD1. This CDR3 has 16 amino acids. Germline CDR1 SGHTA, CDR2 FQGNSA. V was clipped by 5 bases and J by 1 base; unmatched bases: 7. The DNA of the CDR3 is TGTGCCAGCAGCCCCCCGAGACAGGGGGCCAAAAACATTCAGTACTTC. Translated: CASSPPRQGAKNIQYF.

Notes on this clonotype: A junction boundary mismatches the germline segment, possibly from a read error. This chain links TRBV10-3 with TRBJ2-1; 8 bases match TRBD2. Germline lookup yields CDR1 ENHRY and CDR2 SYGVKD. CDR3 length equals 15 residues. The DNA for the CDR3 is TGTGCCATCAGTAAGTCTGGCGGGGGGCTGAATGAGCAGTTCTTC. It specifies CAISKSGGGLNEQFF.

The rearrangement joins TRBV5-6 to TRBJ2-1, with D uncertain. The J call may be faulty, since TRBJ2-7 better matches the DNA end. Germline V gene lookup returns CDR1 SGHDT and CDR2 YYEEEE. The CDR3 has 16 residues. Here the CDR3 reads CASSLWTASSYNEQYF. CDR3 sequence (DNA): TGTGCCAGCAGCTTGTGGACCGCGAGCTCCTACAATGAGCAGTACTTC.

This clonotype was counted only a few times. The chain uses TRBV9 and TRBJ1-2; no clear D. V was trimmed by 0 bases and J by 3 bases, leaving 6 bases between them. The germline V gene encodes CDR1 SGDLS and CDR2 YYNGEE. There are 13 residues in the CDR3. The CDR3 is CASSVGPDYGYTF. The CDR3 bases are TGTGCCAGCAGCGTAGGGCCAGACTATGGCTACACCTTC.

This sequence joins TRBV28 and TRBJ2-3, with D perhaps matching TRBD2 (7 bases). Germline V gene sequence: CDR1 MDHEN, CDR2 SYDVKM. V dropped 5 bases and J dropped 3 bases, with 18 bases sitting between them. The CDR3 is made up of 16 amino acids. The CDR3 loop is CASSALGGGETDTQYF. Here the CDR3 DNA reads TGTGCCAGCAGTGCGCTAGGGGGGGGCGAGACAGATACGCAGTATTTT.

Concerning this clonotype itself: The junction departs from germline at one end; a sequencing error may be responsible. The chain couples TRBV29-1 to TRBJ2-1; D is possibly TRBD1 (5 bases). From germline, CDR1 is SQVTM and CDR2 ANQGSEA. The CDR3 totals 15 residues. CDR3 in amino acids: CSVYGHDGSYSEQFF. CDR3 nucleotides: TGCAGCGTATACGGACACGACGGCTCCTACAGTGAGCAGTTCTTC.

The CDR3 coding sequence is TGCGCCAGCAGCTTGGGCATACAGGGCTCTGAAGCTTTCTTT. Translating it yields CASSLGIQGSEAFF. The gene calls are TRBV5-1 and TRBJ1-1; D is possibly TRBD1 (6 bases). Deletions cut 0 bases from V and 6 bases from J, with 12 bases between. Germline V gene data show CDR1 as SGHRS and CDR2 as YFSETQ. The CDR3 is made up of 14 amino acids.

CDR3 region: CASSLAEGRIGYTF. For the CDR3, the DNA is TGTGCCAGCAGCTTAGCGGAGGGGAGAATAGGCTACACCTTC. J is TRBJ1-2 and V is TRBV7-8, with D maybe TRBD1 (5 bases). Germline CDR1 and CDR2: SGHVS and FQNEAQ. V was shortened by 0 bases and J by 8 bases, with 13 bases between the two germline ends. The CDR3 spans 14 residues. Full variable domain (rest looked up from reference TRBV7-8 and TRBJ1-2): GAGVSQSPRYKVAKRGQDVALRCDPISGHVSLFWYQQALGQGPEFLTYFQNEAQLDKSGLPSDRFFAERPEGSVSTLKIQRTQQEDSAVYLCASSLAEGRIGYTFGSGTRLTVV.

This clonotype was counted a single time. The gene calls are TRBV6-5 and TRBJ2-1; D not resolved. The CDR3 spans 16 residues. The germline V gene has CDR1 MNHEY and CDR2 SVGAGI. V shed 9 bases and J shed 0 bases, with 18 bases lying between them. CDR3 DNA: TGTGCCAGTAGAAGGACGGTTGGTATCTCCTACAATGAGCAGTTCTTC. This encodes CASRRTVGISYNEQFF.

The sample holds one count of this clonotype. DNA of the CDR3: TGTGCCACCAGCAGAGATCGGGGAGGGAGCCAGCCCCAGCATTTT. Translation gives CATSRDRGGSQPQHF. The chain carries TRBV15 and TRBJ1-5; D gene unclear. Germline-derived CDR1 and CDR2 are LNHNV and YYDKDF (reference sequence). V dropped 0 bases and J dropped 7 bases, with 13 bases sitting between them. The CDR3 totals 15 residues.

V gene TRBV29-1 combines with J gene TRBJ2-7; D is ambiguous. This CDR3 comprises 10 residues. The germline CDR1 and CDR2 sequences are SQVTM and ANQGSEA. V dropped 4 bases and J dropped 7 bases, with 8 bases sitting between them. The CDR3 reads CSVGVREQYF. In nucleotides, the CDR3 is TGCAGCGTTGGTGTTAGGGAGCAGTACTTC.

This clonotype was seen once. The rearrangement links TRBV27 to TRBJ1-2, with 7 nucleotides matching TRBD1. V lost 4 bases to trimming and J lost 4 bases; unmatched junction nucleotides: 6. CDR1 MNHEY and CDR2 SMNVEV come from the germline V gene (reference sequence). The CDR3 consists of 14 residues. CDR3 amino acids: CASSSRGGGYGYTF. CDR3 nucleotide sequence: TGTGCCAGCAGTTCCCGAGGGGGCGGCTATGGCTACACCTTC.

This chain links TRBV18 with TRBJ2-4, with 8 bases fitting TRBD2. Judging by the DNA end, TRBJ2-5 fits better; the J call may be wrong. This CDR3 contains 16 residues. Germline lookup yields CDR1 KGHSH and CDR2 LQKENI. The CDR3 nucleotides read TGTGCCAGCTCACCACCGTCGGCGGGGGGTCAAGAGACCCAGTACTTC. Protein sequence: CASSPPSAGGQETQYF.

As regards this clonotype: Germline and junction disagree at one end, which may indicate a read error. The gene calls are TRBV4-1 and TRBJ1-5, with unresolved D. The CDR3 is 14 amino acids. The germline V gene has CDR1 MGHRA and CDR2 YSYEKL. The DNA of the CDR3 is TGCGCCGGCAGCACCCGACGGAACAATCAGCCCCAGCATTTT. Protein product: CAGSTRRNNQPQHF.

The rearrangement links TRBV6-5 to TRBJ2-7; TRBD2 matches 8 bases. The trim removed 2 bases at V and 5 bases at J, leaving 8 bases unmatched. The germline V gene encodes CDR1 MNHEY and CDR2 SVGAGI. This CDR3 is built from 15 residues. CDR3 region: CASSYVGGGPHEQYF. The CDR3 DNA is TGTGCCAGCAGTTACGTCGGCGGGGGGCCCCACGAGCAGTACTTC.